Listed below are T cell receptor beta chains from one sample, sequenced in a study of CD8+CD57+ T cells in acquired aplastic anemia. TCRdb reprocessed the reads with MiXCR, giving one entry per CDR3 protein. The table records tens of thousands of distinct CDR3 sequences, about 70% of them present only once. Material for sequencing was sorted CD4+, CD8+, or CD8+CD57+ T cells (not recorded which) from PBMCs. The receptors here all came from a human donor in good health, serving as a control. Each CDR3 is given with its conserved first and last residue. The D gene is left open where the match is weak. Rows may omit the clone size; those that give it use once, few, many or a size class.

v_call: TRBV5-6
d_call: .
clone_size: .
j_call: TRBJ2-7
cdr3_nt: TGTGCCAGCAGCTTGGCGGGGTACTACGAGCAGTACTTC
cdr3_aa: CASSLAGYYEQYF

v_call: TRBV7-2
d_call: .
clone_size: .
j_call: TRBJ1-5
cdr3_nt: TGTGCCAGCAGCACCAATCAGGCTCAGCCCCAGCATTTT
cdr3_aa: CASSTNQAQPQHF

v_call: TRBV29-1
d_call: .
clone_size: few
j_call: TRBJ1-2
cdr3_nt: TGCAGCGGTGACTCGAGTTCGGATGGCTACACCTTC
cdr3_aa: CSGDSSSDGYTF

v_call: TRBV5-1
d_call: .
clone_size: few
j_call: TRBJ1-6
cdr3_nt: TGCGCCAGCAGCTTGGGACAGAGTAATTCACCCCTCCACTTT
cdr3_aa: CASSLGQSNSPLHF

v_call: TRBV15
d_call: .
clone_size: .
j_call: TRBJ2-7
cdr3_nt: TGTGCCACCAGCAGACTCCAGGGTTCCTACGAGCAGTACTTC
cdr3_aa: CATSRLQGSYEQYF

v_call: TRBV10-1
d_call: .
clone_size: .
j_call: TRBJ1-3
cdr3_nt: TGCGCCAGCCAGCCGGGATCTGGAAACACCATATATTTT
cdr3_aa: CASQPGSGNTIYF

v_call: TRBV15
d_call: TRBD1
clone_size: many
j_call: TRBJ1-2
cdr3_nt: TGTGCCACCAGCCGAGGGGGGACAGGGCAGGGCTACACCTTC
cdr3_aa: CATSRGGTGQGYTF

v_call: TRBV10-2
d_call: .
clone_size: many
j_call: TRBJ1-6
cdr3_nt: TGCGCCAGCAGTGAGGCTGTTCGAAGGGAACCCCTCCACTTT
cdr3_aa: CASSEAVRREPLHF

v_call: TRBV20-1
d_call: TRBD1
clone_size: .
j_call: TRBJ1-2
cdr3_nt: TGCAGTGCTAGTGAGGACAGGGGCTATGGCTACACCTTC
cdr3_aa: CSASEDRGYGYTF

v_call: TRBV6-5
d_call: .
clone_size: .
j_call: TRBJ1-6
cdr3_nt: TGTGCCAGCAGTTACTACAATTCACCCCTCCACTTT
cdr3_aa: CASSYYNSPLHF

v_call: TRBV20-1
d_call: TRBD1
clone_size: .
j_call: TRBJ1-5
cdr3_nt: TGCAGTGCTAGAGCAAATAGTAGGACAGGGTATGGTAATCAGCCCCAGCATTTT
cdr3_aa: CSARANSRTGYGNQPQHF

v_call: TRBV25-1
d_call: TRBD2
clone_size: .
j_call: TRBJ2-5
cdr3_nt: TGTGCCAGCTCCTTTGGGGGGGGTATGGCCCAGTACTTC
cdr3_aa: CASSFGGGMAQYF

v_call: TRBV6-1
d_call: TRBD2
clone_size: once
j_call: TRBJ2-1
cdr3_nt: TGTGCCAGCAGCACCACTAGCGGGAGTAGGTACAATGAGCAGTTCTTC
cdr3_aa: CASSTTSGSRYNEQFF

v_call: TRBV19
d_call: .
clone_size: .
j_call: TRBJ2-5
cdr3_nt: TGTGCCAGCAGCTTAGAGGGAGGGGGCGCGGAGACCCAGTACTTC
cdr3_aa: CASSLEGGGAETQYF

v_call: TRBV5-1
d_call: TRBD1
clone_size: .
j_call: TRBJ1-2
cdr3_nt: TGCGCCAGCAGCTTTCAGGGGGCGCGTGGCTACACCTTC
cdr3_aa: CASSFQGARGYTF

v_call: TRBV7-9
d_call: .
clone_size: .
j_call: TRBJ2-1
cdr3_nt: TGTGCCAGCAGCTCACAGGGTAGTGAGCAGTTCTTC
cdr3_aa: CASSSQGSEQFF

v_call: TRBV10-3
d_call: .
clone_size: .
j_call: TRBJ1-1
cdr3_nt: TGTGCCATCAGTGAGTATAGGGAGGGAAGCATGAACACTGAAGCTTTCTTT
cdr3_aa: CAISEYREGSMNTEAFF

v_call: TRBV19
d_call: TRBD1
clone_size: .
j_call: TRBJ1-5
cdr3_nt: TGTGCCAGTAGTACGGGGACAGGGGTGCACCAGCCCCAGCATTTT
cdr3_aa: CASSTGTGVHQPQHF

v_call: TRBV15
d_call: .
clone_size: few
j_call: TRBJ2-7
cdr3_nt: TGTGCCACCAGCGTCGGACAGTCCTACGAGCAGTACTTC
cdr3_aa: CATSVGQSYEQYF

v_call: TRBV2
d_call: .
clone_size: few
j_call: TRBJ2-7
cdr3_nt: TGTGCCAGCTTCGGCTACGAGCAGTACTTC
cdr3_aa: CASFGYEQYF

v_call: TRBV7-6
d_call: TRBD1
clone_size: .
j_call: TRBJ1-3
cdr3_nt: TGTGCCAGCAGCCCCAGGGGGCGCGAAGGAAACACCATATATTTT
cdr3_aa: CASSPRGREGNTIYF